The text below deals with one TCR beta chain. Its antigen is unknown. No base quality values were provided; no much bigger clone lies one nucleotide off. This record belongs to a study of shared clonotypes between healthy human individuals (dated by TCRdb to about 2020). With respect to the entire study: A few men and two women, aged 18 to 49 years, made up the cohort. The study deeply sequenced blood TCR repertoires of about 5 healthy adults to estimate repertoire size and the extent of clonotype sharing between individuals. For each donor, CD4 naive and CD4 memory were each run on three plates, CD8 naive on two plates, and CD8 memory on one plate. To increase sequencing depth and limit assay-specific biases, different laboratories used diverse techniques to prepare libraries and sequence TCR repertoires. Between about 0.94 and 8.9 billion PBMCs per donor were obtained by leukapheresis.

V gives up 3 bases and J gives up 10 bases, and the segment between their germline ends measures 15 bases. The CDR3 contains 13 residues, cysteine and phenylalanine counted. Solely the CDR3 DNA is kept, with 39 bases framed from the first base. As encoded in the germline V gene (reference sequence), CDR1 is SGHNT while CDR2 is YYREEE. TCR CDR3 regions were amplified from genomic DNA by multiplex PCR using the deep immunoSEQ assay. Genomic DNA extracted from each cell subset was distributed evenly over all wells of several immunoSEQ 96-well plates, and each plate served as one replicate. For sorted subsets, about 200 ng genomic DNA, equal to about 30,000 T cell genomes, was loaded into each replicate PCR. Purified libraries were quantified with a Qubit 3.0 fluorometer, sized on a Bioanalyzer 2100, and re-quantified with the KAPA Library Quantification kit. Each immunoSEQ 96-well plate was sequenced on its own single-read 150-cycle Illumina NextSeq 550 flow cell. As for how the authors treated the data: Because only junctional sequences without quality scores were contained in the immunoSEQ output, filtering matching that applied to full-length reads could not be performed. Sequences were annotated with PyIR, a Python wrapper for IgBLAST v1.9, and V/J genes and CDR3 were assigned using IMGT germline references. Reads with weak V/J assignments (E-value above 1e-6), missing CDR3, stop codons, out-of-frame junctions, or ambiguous translated residues were removed. V3J clonotypes were defined as sequences sharing the same inferred V gene, J gene, and CDR3 amino acid sequence. The percentage overlap between two repertoires was calculated by dividing the number of shared unique clonotypes by the size of the smaller repertoire. Three approaches were used to assess repertoire richness: RTK rarefaction, the Chao1 estimator, and Recon v2.1 estimates of unobserved clonotypes. Generation probabilities were computed with OLGA for all TCRbeta clonotypes obtained by the gDNA method from a handful of donors. Sourced from immuneACCESS, this table was stored by TCRdb with only in-frame sequences that have V and J called. A share of the clones is absent; for the studies checked, an unresolved V gene accounts for under half, and the remainder has no known explanation. Clonal size and the V and J genes are those of that table, whereas D and trimming came from the DNA. Across this sample there are more than 1 million clones, with 75% to 85% seen only once. The ten largest clones represent 0.5% to 0.6% of the sample.

The donors were healthy, HIV-negative adults who had no recently reported acute infections or vaccinations. Only Caucasian adults living in Nashville, Tennessee, USA were represented among the donors. Magnetic negative selection was used to enrich CD4+ T cells, after which naive cells were positively selected on CD45RA and the negative fraction became the memory subset. After blood collection by leukapheresis, PBMCs were isolated using Ficoll-Histopaque density gradient centrifugation and then cryopreserved in the vapor phase of liquid nitrogen. Analytical flow cytometry was used to check the purity and quantity of each magnetically sorted T cell population. Each sorted fraction had its genomic DNA isolated and then quantified by UV absorbance on a Nanodrop 2000c. Overall results and qualifications from the work: Even with the large sequencing depth, rarefaction of the sorted-subset datasets indicated that sequencing was incomplete. Around 5.4% of naive CD4, 3% to 3.5% of naive CD8, approximately 2.2% of memory CD4, and over 0.35% of memory CD8 clonotypes were shared across several donors. Based on pairwise subsampling, the degree of clonotype sharing among donors was expected to be affected by sequencing depth. Compared with non-shared clonotypes, clonotypes shared by all four sorted-subset donors had higher generation probabilities. Naive subsets generally had larger estimated clonotype richness than memory subsets did. Sampling was restricted to blood, and TCR repertoires in tissue are likely to differ from TCR repertoires in blood. The genetic and exposure-history diversity represented was limited by the small number of donors.

This sequence uses TRBV5-4 and TRBJ2-3; the D gene is possibly TRBD2, with 7 bases matching. This receptor was obtained from a young man in good health. Some clones in this sample may be carry-over from other donors' samples. Source material: memory CD4+ T cells from PBMCs. According to the study, the label for this sample's cell subset or site signals: CD45RA-negative fraction. The sequence in DNA is TGTGCCAGCAGCTGGGGGGCGGGAGTTGCGCAGTATTTT. The resulting protein is CASSWGAGVAQYF.